The source of this T cell receptor beta chain is a study of graft-versus-host responses after intestinal transplantation. General study results and limits: Individuals carrying graft-donor T cell macrochimerism showed high graft-versus-host to host-versus-graft clonal ratios in allografts.

This clone is a singleton in its sample. The antigen is not known. The CDR3 has 15 residues. V gave up 3 bases and J gave up 4 bases, with 16 bases separating them. Germline CDR1 and CDR2: MDHEN and SYDVKM. Profiled with immunoSEQ multiplex PCR; TCRdb holds only in-frame clones, not every one. The sample contains 130,000 to 150,000 clones, nearly 95% of which appear only once. The input for sequencing was unstimulated CD4+ T cells sorted from spleen or lymph node cells, taken before intestinal transplant. The sequence derives from a human donor who received an intestinal transplant. V and J are TRBV28 and TRBJ2-7; tentative D call: TRBD1 (6 bases). The CDR3 is CASSLVAGATYEQYF. CDR3 in DNA: TGTGCCAGCAGTTTGGTCGCAGGGGCCACTTACGAGCAGTACTTC.